The 30 T cell receptor beta chains in this list originate from one sample, sequenced in a study of identical twins. One entry per CDR3 protein results from TCRdb running MiXCR on the 5' RACE reads. In the table there are hundreds of thousands of distinct CDR3 sequences, 9% to 15% of which are singletons. These same records also appear under a second study, on yellow fever vaccine responses in identical twins.

Sequenced input: PBMCs. These receptors all come from a woman in her late teens or twenties in good health.

The chain recombines TRBV9 with TRBJ2-5, with TRBD1 as a possible D gene (5 bases). The V gene's germline CDR1 is SGDLS and CDR2 YYNGEE. V was cut by 3 bases and J by 9 bases, with 12 bases left in between. The length of the CDR3 is 12 residues. CDR3 bases: TGTGCCAGCAGCGAGATACAGGTTCCCCAGTACTTC. Translated: CASSEIQVPQYF.

This clonotype was seen many times. This chain uses TRBV15 with TRBJ2-1; D gene ambiguous. Germline assignment: CDR1 LNHNV and CDR2 YYDKDF (reference sequence). The CDR3 has 13 residues. V gave up 0 bases and J gave up 9 bases, with 9 bases separating them. DNA for the CDR3: TGTGCCACCAGCAGAGATCAAATAAGTGAGCAGTTCTTC. The encoded protein is CATSRDQISEQFF.

This clonotype came up many times. CDR3 amino acids: CASSSLSTGTSTDTQYF. CDR3 sequence (DNA): TGCGCCAGCAGCTCGCTTTCCACAGGGACTAGCACAGATACGCAGTATTTT. The rearrangement joins TRBV5-1 to TRBJ2-3; D is perhaps TRBD1 or TRBD2 (6 bases each). With 3 bases removed from V and 0 bases from J, the gap between germline ends came to 17 bases. The CDR3 is made up of 17 amino acids. Germline V gene lookup returns CDR1 SGHRS and CDR2 YFSETQ.

This clonotype was recorded at least ten times. The chain joins TRBV6-5 to TRBJ2-1; tentatively, D is TRBD1 (5 bases). The CDR3 totals 11 residues. CDR1 MNHEY and CDR2 SVGAGI come from the germline V gene. V was clipped by 5 bases and J by 9 bases, with 8 bases between them. The CDR3 DNA follows: TGTGCCAGCAGTCAAGGGGTTGAGCAGTTCTTC. Residues: CASSQGVEQFF.

This clonotype was detected only a few times. The chain uses TRBV20-1 and TRBJ2-3; 9 nucleotides agree with TRBD1. J was trimmed by 3 bases and V by 5 bases; bases with no gene match: 6. Germline V gives CDR1 DFQATT, CDR2 SNEGSKA (reference sequence). This CDR3 spans 14 amino acids. DNA for the CDR3: TGCAGTGCTGCCCGGGACAGGGCAACAGATACGCAGTATTTT. This gives the protein CSAARDRATDTQYF.

This clonotype has ten or more counts. The V gene is TRBV18, the J gene TRBJ2-3; D is unresolved. Germline loops: CDR1 KGHSH, CDR2 LQKENI. This CDR3 is built from 12 residues. Deletions cut 4 bases from V and 4 bases from J, with 6 bases between. The CDR3 protein is CASSRTADTQYF. CDR3 DNA: TGTGCCAGCTCACGTACAGCAGATACGCAGTATTTT.

The chain carries TRBV28 and TRBJ1-1; possibly TRBD1 for D (5 bases). V was pared by 2 bases and J by 3 bases, with 10 bases between. The length of the CDR3 is 14 residues. Germline loops: CDR1 MDHEN, CDR2 SYDVKM. The CDR3 sequence: CASSLLPGYTEAFF. CDR3 sequence (DNA): TGTGCCAGCAGTTTACTACCAGGGTACACTGAAGCTTTCTTT. Full variable domain (missing parts from reference TRBV28 and TRBJ1-1): DVKVTQSSRYLVKRTGEKVFLECVQDMDHENMFWYRQDPGLGLRLIYFSYDVKMKEKGDIPEGYSVSREKKERFSLILESASTNQTSMYLCASSLLPGYTEAFFGQGTRLTVV.

This clonotype turned up a few times. V is TRBV12-3 or TRBV12-4 and J is TRBJ2-1; D not certain. The germline V and J ends were trimmed by 2 bases and 0 bases, with 5 bases remaining between them. This CDR3 spans 14 amino acids. The CDR3 bases are TGTGCCAGCAGTTTATCCCGCTCCTACAATGAGCAGTTCTTC. Residues: CASSLSRSYNEQFF.

This clonotype has a handful of counts. V gene TRBV6-1 combines with J gene TRBJ1-5, with D possibly TRBD1 on 5 matching bases. The germline gives CDR1 MNHNS, CDR2 SASEGT. This CDR3 region has 15 residues. V lost 7 bases to trimming and J lost 0 bases, with 13 bases between them. The DNA for the CDR3 is TGTGCCAGCATGGCGGGGGAAAATAGCAATCAGCCCCAGCATTTT. Its translation is CASMAGENSNQPQHF.

This clonotype appeared a few times. The chain has TRBV5-6 and TRBJ2-3; tentative D call: TRBD2 (6 bases). This CDR3 contains 17 residues. Germline values: CDR1 SGHDT, CDR2 YYEEEE. V lost 4 bases to trimming and J lost 2 bases, with 20 bases between them. CDR3 DNA: TGTGCCAGCAGCCCCTACCTAGGGCGGGAAGTCACAGATACGCAGTATTTT. It codes for CASSPYLGREVTDTQYF.

The gene calls are TRBV12-3 or TRBV12-4 and TRBJ2-5; no clear D gene. V was shortened by 2 bases and J by 1 base, with 5 bases between the two germline ends. This CDR3 comprises 13 residues. For the CDR3, the DNA is TGTGCCAGCAGTTTATTCAGCCAAGAGACCCAGTACTTC. Protein sequence: CASSLFSQETQYF.

This clonotype was counted ten times or more. V gene TRBV12-3 or TRBV12-4 combines with J gene TRBJ1-4; 8 bases map to TRBD1. With 6 bases clipped from V and 7 bases from J, the junction kept 7 bases outside the gene matches. The CDR3 is 14 residues long. DNA for the CDR3: TGTGCCAGCAGACGAACAGGGGGGCGTGAAAAACTGTTTTTT. It yields the protein CASRRTGGREKLFF.

The chain uses TRBV2 and TRBJ2-5; TRBD1 agrees at 8 bases. Unmatched junction bases numbered 19, after V lost 6 bases and J lost 4 bases. The CDR3 consists of 18 residues. Germline lookup yields CDR1 SNHLY and CDR2 FYNNEI. The CDR3, as DNA: TGTGCCAGCAGGACAAACAGGGGGACTTGGGATGCGGGAGAGACCCAGTACTTC. Translation gives CASRTNRGTWDAGETQYF.

There are a few counts of this clonotype. CDR3 residues: CASIRAGTATDTQYF. As DNA, the CDR3 is TGTGCCAGCATCCGGGCCGGGACAGCCACAGATACGCAGTATTTT. The chain links TRBV6-1 to TRBJ2-3; 7 nucleotides line up with TRBD1. This CDR3 has 15 amino acids. V lost 7 bases, J lost 2 bases, and 9 bases stayed unmatched. Germline V gives CDR1 MNHNS, CDR2 SASEGT.

This clonotype was detected only a few times. The V call is TRBV12-3 or TRBV12-4, the J call TRBJ2-2, with 7 bases fitting TRBD1. This CDR3 spans 16 amino acids. The J segment lost 2 bases and the V segment lost 6 bases, leaving 9 bases of the junction unmatched. The CDR3 sequence is CASSLGDRRNTGELFF. As DNA, the CDR3 is TGTGCCAGCAGCCTCGGGGACAGACGCAACACCGGGGAGCTGTTTTTT.

This clonotype was found a few times. The chain couples TRBV7-8 to TRBJ1-1, with 7 bases lining up with TRBD1. CDR1 and CDR2 (germline): SGHVS, FQNEAQ. V dropped 8 bases and J dropped 3; count of bases not matched to a gene: 15. CDR3 length: 16 residues. CDR3 loop: CASRRAGGLGDTEAFF. The CDR3 DNA follows: TGTGCCAGCCGTCGCGCAGGGGGTTTGGGCGACACTGAAGCTTTCTTT.

This clonotype was detected ten times or more. The chain carries TRBV12-3 or TRBV12-4 and TRBJ1-2, with 9 nucleotides matching TRBD1. V lost 6 bases and J lost 1; bases outside the gene matches: 9. The CDR3 runs 16 residues. Here the CDR3 reads CASRRGQGIRNYGYTF. In DNA, the CDR3 is TGTGCCAGCAGGCGGGGACAGGGCATTCGTAACTATGGCTACACCTTC.

The table lists this clonotype with a few counts. The chain has TRBV20-1 and TRBJ1-2, with D possibly TRBD1 on 6 matching bases. With 1 base removed from V and 1 base from J, the gap between germline ends came to 10 bases. The CDR3 contains 14 residues. In germline, CDR1 is DFQATT, CDR2 SNEGSKA (reference sequence). The CDR3 coding sequence is TGCAGTGCTAGAGTCGGGGGCCTTAACTATGGCTACACCTTC. This codes for CSARVGGLNYGYTF.

This chain joins TRBV6-1 and TRBJ2-7, with TRBD1 identical over 9 bases. Germline CDR1 is MNHNS and CDR2 is SASEGT. The CDR3 contains 16 residues. The V segment lost 6 bases and the J segment 0 bases; nucleotides outside the gene matches: 9. CDR3 coding DNA: TGTGCCAGCAGCACATCCGGGACAGGGAGCTCCTACGAGCAGTACGTC. Amino acids: CASSTSGTGSSYEQYV.

This chain connects TRBV15 to TRBJ2-5, with D perhaps matching TRBD2 (5 bases). Germline V lookup: CDR1 LNHNV, CDR2 YYDKDF (reference sequence). The CDR3 extends over 15 amino acids. Trimming shortened V by 0 bases and J by 2 bases, and 10 bases separated the two germline ends. The CDR3 loop is CATSRDRTVQETQYF. CDR3 in DNA: TGTGCCACCAGCAGAGACCGGACTGTACAAGAGACCCAGTACTTC.

This chain links TRBV19 with TRBJ2-3, with D perhaps TRBD1 (6 bases). Germline CDR1 LNHDA, CDR2 SQIVND (reference sequence). This CDR3 region has 18 residues. Deletions cut 1 base from V and 2 bases from J, with 19 bases between. The CDR3 spells CASSIVYSDSSPTDTQYF. The CDR3 DNA sequence: TGTGCCAGTAGTATAGTATACTCGGACAGCTCGCCCACAGATACGCAGTATTTT. The complete variable domain, with remaining parts taken from reference TRBV19 and TRBJ2-3, reads DGGITQSPKYLFRKEGQNVTLSCEQNLNHDAMYWYRQDPGQGLRLIYYSQIVNDFQKGDIAEGYSVSREKKESFPLTVTSAQKNPTAFYLCASSIVYSDSSPTDTQYFGPGTRLTVL.

J is TRBJ2-1 and V is TRBV4-1, with 8 bases lining up with TRBD1. The germline CDR1 and CDR2 sequences are MGHRA and YSYEKL. The trim removed 4 bases at V and 0 bases at J, leaving 8 bases unmatched. This CDR3 spans 17 amino acids. The CDR3 reads CASSLRIQGASYNEQFF. CDR3 DNA sequence: TGCGCCAGCAGCCTCCGAATCCAGGGGGCCTCCTACAATGAGCAGTTCTTC.

The rearrangement uses TRBV20-1 and TRBJ2-4, with D tentatively TRBD2 (5 bases). CDR3 length: 16 amino acids. V lost 5 bases and J lost 0, with 17 bases in between. Germline V gene lookup returns CDR1 DFQATT and CDR2 SNEGSKA (reference sequence). CDR3 nucleotides: TGCAGTGCTGTCCCTCCTACTAGAGTAGCCAAAAACATTCAGTACTTC. Its translation: CSAVPPTRVAKNIQYF.

This clonotype was counted between two and nine times. The CDR3, as DNA: TGTGCCAGCAGTCTACGGGGGGATGTGTGGGATACGCAGTATTTT. It translates to CASSLRGDVWDTQYF. V usage is TRBV11-2 and J usage is TRBJ2-3, with 7 positions matching TRBD2. The CDR3 covers 15 residues. J gave up 6 bases and V 6 bases, and 12 bases lay outside the gene matches. CDR1 and CDR2 from the germline V gene are SGHAT and FQNNGV.

The table lists this clonotype with many counts. The V and J genes are TRBV4-1 and TRBJ2-1; TRBD2 aligns across 8 bases. V lost 3 bases to trimming and J lost 5 bases; unmatched junction nucleotides: 6. The germline gives CDR1 MGHRA, CDR2 YSYEKL. This CDR3 spans 15 amino acids. The CDR3 coding sequence is TGCGCCAGCAGCCACCGGGAGGGCCGAAACAATGAGCAGTTCTTC. It encodes CASSHREGRNNEQFF.

The chain couples TRBV5-4 to TRBJ2-1, with D tentatively TRBD1 (5 bases). Per germline, CDR1 SGHNT and CDR2 YYREEE (reference sequence). The CDR3 totals 13 residues. The V and J ends lost 4 bases and 4 bases respectively, with 9 bases between them. This chain's CDR3 is CASSKTGYNEQFF. The CDR3 bases are TGTGCCAGCAGCAAAACAGGTTACAATGAGCAGTTCTTC.

The chain recombines TRBV10-2 with TRBJ2-2, with no clear D. Germline loops: CDR1 WSHSY, CDR2 SAAADI. Trimming took 2 bases from V and 9 from J, leaving 13 bases between them. This CDR3 is built from 14 residues. The CDR3 protein is CASSEELARRELFF. The CDR3 DNA sequence: TGCGCCAGCAGTGAGGAATTAGCCCGCCGGGAGCTGTTTTTT.

The table lists this clonotype with a few counts. The chain's CDR3 is CASSLALVGAEKLFF. CDR3 nucleotides: TGCGCCAGCAGCTTGGCCTTGGTAGGAGCTGAAAAACTGTTTTTT. V is TRBV5-1 and J is TRBJ1-4; no clear D gene. Trimming shortened V by 0 bases and J by 7 bases, and 13 bases separated the two germline ends. The V gene's germline CDR1 is SGHRS and CDR2 YFSETQ. The CDR3 has 15 amino acids.

In its sample, this clonotype was seen a few times. This chain joins TRBV12-3 or TRBV12-4 and TRBJ2-2; 9 nucleotides line up with TRBD2. The CDR3 spans 15 residues. V was pared by 7 bases and J by 7 bases, with 10 bases of the junction left unmatched. DNA for the CDR3: TGTGCCAGCAAGGAGACTAGCGGTTTCGTCGGGGAGCTGTTTTTT. Residues: CASKETSGFVGELFF.

This clonotype occurred many times. This chain uses TRBV6-1 with TRBJ1-1; D is uncertain. The CDR3 runs 14 residues. V shed 5 bases and J shed 1 base, with 11 bases lying between them. Looked up from germline, CDR1 is MNHNS and CDR2 is SASEGT. In DNA form, the CDR3 reads TGTGCCAGCAGTCCGACATTTTCGAACACTGAAGCTTTCTTT. Translating gives CASSPTFSNTEAFF.